What follows are 27 T cell receptor beta chains derived from one specimen sequenced in a study of blood T cell repertoires in COVID-19. Libraries were prepared by immunoSEQ multiplex PCR; TCRdb keeps only in-frame clonotypes and omits some of them. The data hold about 210,000 clones, with around 82% observed a single time. Sample: peripheral blood. The receptors derive from a middle-aged woman with acute or convalescent COVID-19.

V and J are TRBV3-1 (or the pseudogene TRBV3-2) and TRBJ2-7; 9 nucleotides match TRBD1. Germline trimming cut 5 bases from V and 4 bases from J; bases unmatched to any gene: 9. Looked up from germline, CDR1 is LGHDT and CDR2 is YNNKEL (reference sequence). The CDR3 extends over 15 amino acids. The CDR3 nucleotides are TGTGCCAGCAGCAGAGGAACAGGGGGCAGGTACGAGCAGTACTTC. Translating gives CASSRGTGGRYEQYF.

The chain has TRBV5-4 and TRBJ1-5; maybe TRBD1 (5 bases). The CDR3 has 17 amino acids. V shed 1 base and J shed 0 bases, with 14 bases lying between them. Germline lookup yields CDR1 SGHNT and CDR2 YYREEE (reference sequence). In nucleotides, the CDR3 is TGTGCCAGCAGCTTGTGGAGGCCGGGACTTAGCAATCAGCCCCAGCATTTT. Amino acid sequence: CASSLWRPGLSNQPQHF.

The chain uses TRBV6-6 and TRBJ2-7, with a weak D call TRBD1 (6 bases). Per the germline V gene, CDR1 is MNHNY and CDR2 is SVGAGI (reference sequence). The length of the CDR3 is 14 residues. V lost 2 bases, J lost 6 bases, and 14 bases lay in between. DNA of the CDR3: TGTGCCAGCAGTTACGGCATCACAGGGAGCGAGCAGTACTTC. The encoded protein is CASSYGITGSEQYF.

This chain joins TRBV7-9 and TRBJ2-3; D unclear. The CDR3 is made up of 8 amino acids. Germline-derived CDR1 and CDR2 are SEHNR and FQNEAQ (reference sequence). V was trimmed by 7 bases and J by 14 bases, leaving 7 bases between them. CDR3 amino acids: CASTWRYF. For the CDR3, the DNA is TGTGCCAGCACCTGGAGGTATTTT. Full variable domain (rest looked up from reference TRBV7-9 and TRBJ2-3): DTGVSQNPRHKITKRGQNVTFRCDPISEHNRLYWYRQTLGQGPEFLTYFQNEAQLEKSRLLSDRFSAERPKGSFSTLEIQRTEQGDSAMYLCASTWRYFGPGTRLTVL.

The chain uses TRBV5-5 and TRBJ2-7, with 9 bases that match TRBD1. Germline trimming cut 5 bases from V and 5 bases from J; bases unmatched to any gene: 14. The CDR3 is 16 residues long. Germline V gene lookup returns CDR1 SGHKS and CDR2 YYEKEE (reference sequence). This chain's CDR3 is CASRPTTDRGLHEQYF. The CDR3, as DNA: TGTGCCAGCAGACCTACGACGGACAGGGGCCTTCACGAGCAGTACTTC.

The rearrangement links TRBV9 to TRBJ2-7; no firm D call. This CDR3 contains 13 residues. Trimming left V 0 bases short and J 0 bases short, with 4 bases between. Germline CDR1 and CDR2: SGDLS and YYNGEE. The CDR3 loop reads CASSVDISYEQYF. Written as DNA, the CDR3 is TGTGCCAGCAGCGTAGACATCTCCTACGAGCAGTACTTC.

This chain's CDR3 is CASSYPGASTDTQYF. The CDR3 DNA sequence: TGTGCCAGCAGTTACCCAGGGGCAAGCACAGATACGCAGTATTTT. The chain uses TRBV4-2 and TRBJ2-3; weak D call: TRBD1 (6 bases). The germline V gene has CDR1 LGHNA and CDR2 YNFKEQ. The CDR3 is 15 amino acids. Trimming stripped 6 bases from V and 0 bases from J, with 13 bases between.

The chain is built from TRBV19 and TRBJ1-2; no reliable D call. The germline V gene has CDR1 LNHDA and CDR2 SQIVND (reference sequence). This CDR3 has 13 residues. Trimming removed 7 bases at V and 2 bases at J, with 11 bases between. CDR3: CASTGTTNYGYTF. CDR3 DNA sequence: TGTGCCAGTACGGGAACAACGAACTATGGCTACACCTTC.

On this clone itself: This specimen includes other DNA sequences encoding the same CDR3. J is TRBJ1-6 and V is TRBV12-5, with TRBD1 identical over 7 bases. The CDR3 loop spans 20 amino acids. After removal of 6 bases from V and 5 bases from J, the junction contained 22 bases not matched to a gene. CDR1 and CDR2 from the germline V gene are LGHNT and FRNRAP. The CDR3 region has the DNA TGTGCTAGTGGCTTCAACTTCGACAGGGTGATGGGTAACAATAATTCACCCCTCCACTTT. Its protein product is CASGFNFDRVMGNNNSPLHF. The full variable domain, rest sourced from reference TRBV12-5 and TRBJ1-6, is DARVTQTPRHKVTEMGQEVTMRCQPILGHNTVFWYRQTMMQGLELLAYFRNRAPLDDSGMPKDRFSAEMPDATLATLKIQPSEPRDSAVYFCASGFNFDRVMGNNNSPLHFGNGTRLTVT.

The CDR3 region has the DNA TGTGCCAGCAGTGATAATGGGGCGGGGGTCTCCTACGAGCAGTACTTC. This translates into CASSDNGAGVSYEQYF. J is TRBJ2-7 and V is TRBV25-1; 7 bases are a match to TRBD2. The CDR3 totals 16 residues. Trimming removed 3 bases from V and 0 bases from J; junction bases left unmatched: 8. Germline CDR1 reads MGHDK; CDR2 reads SYGVNS.

This clone has a handful of counts. The rearrangement joins TRBV6-1 to TRBJ1-2; 8 positions agree with TRBD1. J was trimmed by 2 bases and V by 2 bases; bases with no gene match: 13. Germline V gene sequence: CDR1 MNHNS, CDR2 SASEGT. The CDR3 runs to 18 residues. CDR3 in DNA: TGTGCCAGCAGTGAACTTCGGCAGGGGGCCCTTATAAACTATGGCTACACCTTC. Residues: CASSELRQGALINYGYTF.

V usage is TRBV5-1 and J usage is TRBJ2-5; TRBD1 matches at 10 bases. CDR1 and CDR2 (germline): SGHRS, YFSETQ. This CDR3 is 16 amino acids long. J gave up 4 bases and V 0 bases, and 6 bases lay outside the gene matches. For the CDR3, the DNA is TGCGCCAGCAGCTTGGAGGGACAGGGGTCGGGAGAGACCCAGTACTTC. This gives the protein CASSLEGQGSGETQYF.

This clone was recorded a few times. J is TRBJ2-7 and V is TRBV7-2, with D perhaps TRBD2 (5 bases). Deletions cut 5 bases from V and 7 bases from J, with 24 bases between. Germline CDR1 reads SGHTA; CDR2 reads FQGNSA. This CDR3 contains 16 residues. In nucleotides, the CDR3 is TGTGCCAGCAGCCAGCAAGCGGACCCAGGATTACGGGAGCAGTACTTC. Translation: CASSQQADPGLREQYF. Variable domain in full (rest from reference TRBV7-2 and TRBJ2-7): GAGVSQSPSNKVTEKGKDVELRCDPISGHTALYWYRQSLGQGLEFLIYFQGNSAPDKSGLPSDRFSAERTGGSVSTLTIQRTQQEDSAVYLCASSQQADPGLREQYFGPGTRLTVT.

This clone appeared a single time. The rearrangement joins TRBV19 to TRBJ1-1; D is unclear. CDR3 length equals 14 residues. Trimming took off 5 bases at V and 4 bases at J, with 14 bases between the two ends. Germline V gene lookup returns CDR1 LNHDA and CDR2 SQIVND (reference sequence). The DNA of the CDR3 is TGTGCCAGTAGTCATCGACTGTCTTCCACTGAAGCTTTCTTT. Encoded protein: CASSHRLSSTEAFF.

In this sample, this clone turned up once. The rearrangement links TRBV9 to TRBJ1-2; 7 bases match TRBD1. The CDR3 sequence is 15 residues long. The germline V gene encodes CDR1 SGDLS and CDR2 YYNGEE. V lost 0 bases and J lost 14; bases outside the gene matches: 16. The CDR3 here is CASSVALGQPNLETF. Written as DNA, the CDR3 is TGTGCCAGCAGCGTAGCGCTGGGACAGCCGAATTTGGAAACCTTC.

The V gene is TRBV19, the J gene TRBJ1-1; D not resolved. Looked up from germline, CDR1 is LNHDA and CDR2 is SQIVND (reference sequence). This CDR3 comprises 14 residues. V was shortened by 3 bases and J by 0 bases, with 8 bases between the two germline ends. CDR3 DNA: TGTGCCAGTAGTATTAGGAGCTTGAACACTGAAGCTTTCTTT. Amino acids: CASSIRSLNTEAFF.

The genes are TRBV24-1 and TRBJ1-2; no clear D. The V gene lost 4 bases and the J gene lost 2 bases, with 13 bases spanning the gap. CDR1 is KGHDR and CDR2 is SFDVKD in the germline V gene. This CDR3 has 15 amino acids. The CDR3 loop reads CATSDRTTQNYGYTF. The CDR3 DNA sequence: TGTGCCACCAGTGACCGCACCACACAAAACTATGGCTACACCTTC.

The gene calls are TRBV6-2 or TRBV6-3 and TRBJ2-7; 7 nucleotides agree with TRBD1. CDR3 length: 12 amino acids. J lost 5 bases, V lost 5 bases, and 3 bases had no gene match. Germline CDR1 reads MNHEY; CDR2 reads SVGEGT. The CDR3 protein is CASSKGADEQYF. CDR3 DNA sequence: TGTGCCAGCAGTAAGGGGGCCGACGAGCAGTACTTC.

This clone has a handful of counts. V gene TRBV10-2 combines with J gene TRBJ2-1, with TRBD2 matching over 12 bases. Germline V gene data show CDR1 as WSHSY and CDR2 as SAAADI. The CDR3 is 15 residues long. The J segment lost 4 bases and the V segment lost 5 bases, leaving 3 bases of the junction unmatched. The CDR3 DNA follows: TGCGCCAGCAGTCTTCTAGCGGGGGGGTACAATGAGCAGTTCTTC. As protein: CASSLLAGGYNEQFF.

This clone came up many times. The chain employs TRBV9 and TRBJ2-1, with 13 bases identical to TRBD2. This CDR3 is 16 amino acids long. Germline V gene lookup returns CDR1 SGDLS and CDR2 YYNGEE. J gave up 4 bases and V 3 bases, and 4 bases lay outside the gene matches. The CDR3 coding sequence is TGTGCCAGCAGCGCCCGACTAGCGGGGGGTTACAATGAGCAGTTCTTC. It translates to CASSARLAGGYNEQFF.

This chain links TRBV7-2 with TRBJ1-6, with D possibly matching TRBD1 (6 bases). Germline CDR1 SGHTA, CDR2 FQGNSA. CDR3 length: 15 amino acids. V was shortened by 4 bases and J by 7 bases, with 14 bases between the two germline ends. As DNA, the CDR3 is TGTGCCAGCAGCTCACAGGGTTTCACAAATTCACCCCTCCACTTT. It yields the protein CASSSQGFTNSPLHF.

This chain connects TRBV5-6 to TRBJ1-4; 10 bases match TRBD1. V shed 4 bases, J shed 6 bases, and the junction held 6 bases outside the gene matches. Germline values: CDR1 SGHDT, CDR2 YYEEEE. The CDR3 extends over 15 amino acids. The CDR3 region is CASSPAGTGDEKLFF. The CDR3 DNA sequence: TGTGCCAGCAGCCCCGCCGGGACAGGGGATGAAAAACTGTTTTTT.

The chain has TRBV6-5 and TRBJ1-2, with 11 bases lining up with TRBD1. The CDR3 has 13 residues. Trimming took 6 bases from V and 8 from J; bases not matched to a gene: 5. Germline assignment: CDR1 MNHEY and CDR2 SVGAGI. CDR3 sequence reads: CASRRGQGEGYTF. The CDR3 DNA sequence: TGTGCCAGCAGAAGGGGACAGGGGGAAGGCTACACCTTC.

This sequence joins TRBV5-1 and TRBJ1-1; no reliable D call. Germline CDR1 SGHRS, CDR2 YFSETQ. V was cut by 4 bases and J by 2 bases, with 12 bases left in between. The CDR3 contains 14 residues. In DNA form, the CDR3 reads TGCGCCAGCAGCCAGGACGGGAGTAACACTGAAGCTTTCTTT. This encodes CASSQDGSNTEAFF. Variable domain in full (rest from reference TRBV5-1 and TRBJ1-1): KAGVTQTPRYLIKTRGQQVTLSCSPISGHRSVSWYQQTPGQGLQFLFEYFSETQRNKGNFPGRFSGRQFSNSRSEMNVSTLELGDSALYLCASSQDGSNTEAFFGQGTRLTVV.

The rearrangement joins TRBV6-6 to TRBJ1-2; maybe TRBD1 (6 bases). The CDR3 totals 14 residues. V lost 5 bases and J 3 bases, leaving 13 bases between the germline ends. Looked up from germline, CDR1 is MNHNY and CDR2 is SVGAGI (reference sequence). The CDR3 sequence is CASSPQDSYYGYTF. The DNA of the CDR3 is TGTGCCAGCAGTCCCCAGGACAGCTACTATGGCTACACCTTC.

The table lists this clone with a count of one. The chain carries TRBV7-9 and TRBJ1-6; D is unresolved. This CDR3 comprises 19 residues. V was clipped by 2 bases and J by 14 bases, with 31 bases between them. The germline V gene encodes CDR1 SEHNR and CDR2 FQNEAQ (reference sequence). CDR3 nucleotides: TGTGCCAGCAGCTTACCGGGAGCGCCAGGATCCCCCGGAATTTTATCCCTCCACTTT. It specifies CASSLPGAPGSPGILSLHF.

V usage is TRBV30 and J usage is TRBJ2-7, with 7 bases fitting TRBD2. V lost 5 bases to trimming and J lost 2 bases; unmatched junction nucleotides: 6. This CDR3 is built from 13 residues. In germline, CDR1 is GTSNPN, CDR2 SVGIG (reference sequence). The CDR3 is CAWSSGTTYEQYF. CDR3 nucleotide sequence: TGTGCCTGGTCGAGCGGGACCACCTACGAGCAGTACTTC.